This record looks at one T cell receptor beta chain sequence and its context. RNA transcripts were the template for amplifying TCR beta CDR3 regions. Carried out on the TCR CDR3, a first-round RT-PCR used the HTBI primer set. Using its own MiXCR run on the multiplex PCR reads, TCRdb lists one record per CDR3 protein. The repertoire holds about 510,000 distinct CDR3 sequences, with approximately 49% as singletons. This record comes from a study of T cells in Graves' hyperthyroidism and ophthalmopathy. The germline gives CDR1 LNHNV, CDR2 YYDKDF (reference sequence). The V end lost 5 bases, the J end lost 0 bases, and 17 bases lay between the germline ends. The CDR3 sequence is 17 residues long.

V gene TRBV15 combines with J gene TRBJ1-3; D remains ambiguous. The TCR was taken from an adult woman with Graves' disease, either hyperthyroidism or ophthalmopathy (not recorded which). Material: peripheral blood or thyroid tissue (not recorded which). CDR3 residues: CATSPWRAASSGNTIYF. DNA of the CDR3: TGTGCCACCAGCCCCTGGCGTGCCGCCAGCTCTGGAAACACCATATATTTT.